The present T cell receptor beta chain was sequenced within a study of beta chain features in type 1 diabetes. Across the study: The study examined about 100,000,000 sorted cells across all samples. Broader study findings: All four CD4+ subsets of Type 1 diabetes patients contained TCRB CDR3s that were moderately but significantly shorter. PCR might show a preference for shorter templates, equally across patients and controls. The similarity of naive, central memory and Treg TCRB repertoires appeared greater among patients than among healthy donors.

The investigators reverse transcribed all of the isolated RNA, so they sequenced expressed TCRB transcripts. Sequencing used immunoSEQ multiplex PCR; TCRdb keeps in-frame clones, though not all of them. The sample lists about 650,000 clones; 12% were seen once. Germline loops: CDR1 SEHNR, CDR2 FQNEAQ (reference sequence). The trim removed 1 base at V and 2 bases at J, leaving 1 base unmatched. This CDR3 is 15 amino acids long. Comment on this clone: Its antigen remains unknown.

Sample: naive CD4+ T cells from blood. The chain is built from TRBV7-9 and TRBJ2-7; 11 bases are a match to TRBD1. The origin of this receptor is a young man with type 1 diabetes. The DNA for the CDR3 is TGTGCCAGCAGCTTAGAGGACAGGGGGCCCTACGAGCAGTACTTC. Amino acid sequence: CASSLEDRGPYEQYF.